What follows are 20 T cell receptor beta chains derived from one specimen sequenced in a study of molecular identifiers for immune sequencing clone quantification. A single record per CDR3 protein comes from TCRdb applying MiXCR to the PCR reads. The sample lists about 640,000 distinct CDR3 sequences, just under 20% occurring once. Sequencing was carried out using naive CD8+ T cells from blood, with Jurkat cell RNA spiked in. As to subset: FACS-sorted CD8+CD4-CCR7+CD45RA+ naive T cells. The receptors come from a human donor in good health. Some libraries in this study had Jurkat cell RNA spiked in.

This clonotype was found many times. The rearrangement uses TRBV27 and TRBJ2-5; either TRBD1 or TRBD2 may supply D (5 bases each). Germline lookup yields CDR1 MNHEY and CDR2 SMNVEV (reference sequence). This CDR3 has 13 residues. Trimming removed 6 bases from V and 4 bases from J, with 12 bases in between. This CDR3 reads CASRGTRVETQYF. The CDR3 nucleotides are TGTGCCAGCAGGGGGACGAGGGTAGAGACCCAGTACTTC.

Ten or more counts support this clonotype. The gene calls are TRBV7-2 and TRBJ2-3; 9 bases match TRBD2. From germline, CDR1 is SGHTA and CDR2 FQGNSA. The V segment lost 5 bases and the J segment 4 bases; nucleotides outside the gene matches: 10. This CDR3 is built from 16 residues. Here the CDR3 DNA reads TGTGCCAGCAGCGCGTCTAGCGGGATAGGCGCAGATACGCAGTATTTT. Amino acids: CASSASSGIGADTQYF.

This chain uses TRBV28 with TRBJ2-7; 9 bases line up with TRBD1. The CDR3 has 15 amino acids. Trimming took 9 bases from V and 2 from J; bases not matched to a gene: 11. Germline assignment: CDR1 MDHEN and CDR2 SYDVKM. The CDR3 protein is CASTPRTGVPYEQYF. As DNA, the CDR3 is TGTGCCAGTACCCCCCGGACAGGGGTCCCCTACGAGCAGTACTTC.

To note about this clonotype: No conserved phenylalanine or tryptophan is present at the end of the CDR3, so a read error is the likely explanation. The rearrangement joins TRBV27 to TRBJ2-3; 7 nucleotides agree with TRBD1. There are 18 residues in the CDR3. The germline V gene has CDR1 MNHEY and CDR2 SMNVEV (reference sequence). The CDR3 nucleotides read TGCGCCAGCAGTTTCGTCGGGACACAGGGGATAGTGGCAGATACGCAGTATTCT. It yields the protein CASSFVGTQGIVADTQYS.

In the case of this clonotype: This may stem from a read error, because a much larger clone lies one nucleotide away. The rearrangement links TRBV7-9 to TRBJ1-1, with D unresolved. The CDR3 covers 14 residues. Looked up from germline, CDR1 is SEHNR and CDR2 is FQNEAQ (reference sequence). Trimming pared 4 bases from V and 3 bases from J, leaving 12 bases between. The CDR3 DNA reads TGTGCCAGCAGCTCGGTGTATGGCGACACTGAAGCTTTCTTT. It codes for CASSSVYGDTEAFF.

This clonotype was picked up many times. The chain has TRBV30 and TRBJ2-2; no clear D. Germline lookup yields CDR1 GTSNPN and CDR2 SVGIG (reference sequence). This CDR3 is built from 11 residues. V lost 6 bases and J lost 3, with 5 bases in between. The CDR3 spells CACTYTGELFF. The CDR3 DNA sequence: TGTGCCTGTACATACACCGGGGAGCTGTTTTTT.

This clonotype was seen many times. The chain links TRBV4-1 to TRBJ1-5; maybe TRBD1 (6 bases). Germline-derived CDR1 and CDR2 are MGHRA and YSYEKL. V lost 0 bases, J lost 4 bases, and 16 bases lay in between. The CDR3 has 17 residues. The chain's CDR3 is CASSQEYRAALNQPQHF. The CDR3 DNA is TGCGCCAGCAGCCAAGAATACAGGGCTGCGCTTAATCAGCCCCAGCATTTT.

This clonotype was detected many times. The rearrangement uses TRBV12-3 or TRBV12-4 and TRBJ2-2; D unresolved. CDR3 length: 14 residues. V lost 7 bases to trimming and J lost 5 bases, with 14 bases between them. The CDR3 coding sequence is TGTGCCAGCACCCCGGACGGGTTAACCGGGGAGCTGTTTTTT. Amino acid sequence: CASTPDGLTGELFF.

At least ten counts were recorded for this clonotype. J is TRBJ1-2 and V is TRBV30; TRBD1 might be the D (5 bases). Per the germline V gene, CDR1 is GTSNPN and CDR2 is SVGIG (reference sequence). The V gene lost 5 bases and the J gene lost 5 bases, with 18 bases spanning the gap. The CDR3 contains 14 residues. CDR3 bases: TGTGCCTGGGAGCCAGGGACCCTAGGGTATGGCTACACCTTC. Translating gives CAWEPGTLGYGYTF.

This clonotype showed up just a few times. The chain carries TRBV28 and TRBJ1-3; D gene uncertain. Germline loops: CDR1 MDHEN, CDR2 SYDVKM. The CDR3 is made up of 15 amino acids. V lost 5 bases and J 1 base, leaving 12 bases between the germline ends. The CDR3 DNA sequence: TGTGCCAGCAGTCCATTTGGGGAGTCTGGAAACACCATATATTTT. Encoded protein: CASSPFGESGNTIYF.

This clonotype was detected a few times. V is TRBV19 and J is TRBJ1-2; TRBD1 might be the D (6 bases). The V and J ends lost 2 bases and 0 bases respectively, with 10 bases between them. Germline-derived CDR1 and CDR2 are LNHDA and SQIVND (reference sequence). The CDR3 consists of 15 residues. CDR3 protein: CASSIMSGANYGYTF. CDR3 nucleotides: TGTGCCAGTAGTATAATGTCAGGGGCTAACTATGGCTACACCTTC.

The chain carries TRBV6-2 or TRBV6-3 and TRBJ2-3; D is unresolved. This CDR3 is built from 16 residues. Germline V gene lookup returns CDR1 MNHEY and CDR2 SVGEGT. Trimming shortened V by 2 bases and J by 0 bases, and 12 bases separated the two germline ends. CDR3 residues: CASSYDTETSTDTQYF. The CDR3 DNA reads as TGTGCCAGCAGTTACGATACAGAAACTAGCACAGATACGCAGTATTTT.

The sample holds many counts of this clonotype. The genes are TRBV11-2 and TRBJ2-5; D call uncertain. The length of the CDR3 is 15 residues. Germline V CDR1 and CDR2: SGHAT, FQNNGV. V shed 0 bases and J shed 1 base, with 9 bases lying between them. CDR3 bases: TGTGCCAGCAGCTTAGAGAATTCAGTCCAAGAGACCCAGTACTTC. Residues: CASSLENSVQETQYF. Variable domain in full (rest from reference TRBV11-2 and TRBJ2-5): EAGVAQSPRYKIIEKRQSVAFWCNPISGHATLYWYQQILGQGPKLLIQFQNNGVVDDSQLPKDRFSAERLKGVDSTLKIQPAKLEDSAVYLCASSLENSVQETQYFGPGTRLLVL.

In its sample, this clonotype was seen many times. This chain joins TRBV29-1 and TRBJ1-3; 7 positions match TRBD1. The germline CDR1 and CDR2 sequences are SQVTM and ANQGSEA. The CDR3 length is 14 residues. Trimming removed 6 bases from V and 0 bases from J; junction bases left unmatched: 5. CDR3 DNA: TGCAGCGTCCCCGGGGACAGCTCTGGAAACACCATATATTTT. Translation: CSVPGDSSGNTIYF.

Worth noting for this clonotype: This clone may be a read error of a much larger clone one base away. The J gene is TRBJ2-7, the V gene TRBV9; no clear D gene. The V and J ends lost 0 bases and 2 bases respectively, with 9 bases between them. Germline CDR1 is SGDLS and CDR2 is YYNGEE. CDR3 length: 14 amino acids. CDR3 loop: CASSVAGSPYEQYF. The CDR3 nucleotides are TGTGCCAGCAGCGTAGCGGGCAGCCCCTACGAGCAGTACTTC.

In this sample, this clonotype turned up many times. CDR3 region: CASSLPRGSALNYEQYF. DNA for the CDR3: TGTGCCAGCAGCTTACCGCGTGGTTCAGCTCTCAACTACGAGCAGTACTTC. V gene TRBV7-9 combines with J gene TRBJ2-7, with D hard to call. The CDR3 totals 17 residues. Trimming took 2 bases from V and 3 from J, leaving 20 bases between them. CDR1 and CDR2 (germline): SEHNR, FQNEAQ (reference sequence). Using reference TRBV7-9 and TRBJ2-7 for the parts outside the CDR3, the full variable domain is DTGVSQNPRHKITKRGQNVTFRCDPISEHNRLYWYRQTLGQGPEFLTYFQNEAQLEKSRLLSDRFSAERPKGSFSTLEIQRTEQGDSAMYLCASSLPRGSALNYEQYFGPGTRLTVT.

This clonotype was counted many times. The gene calls are TRBV6-6 and TRBJ2-3; D may correspond to TRBD1 or TRBD2 (5 bases each). The V end was cut by 3 bases, the J end by 2 bases, with 12 bases between. This CDR3 contains 15 residues. Germline V gives CDR1 MNHNY, CDR2 SVGAGI (reference sequence). CDR3 in amino acids: CASSYNEGLTDTQYF. In DNA, the CDR3 is TGTGCCAGCAGTTATAACGAGGGGCTCACAGATACGCAGTATTTT.

CDR3 protein: CSVTLEGERTGELFF. The CDR3 coding sequence is TGCAGCGTGACCCTCGAGGGGGAGCGGACCGGGGAGCTGTTTTTT. The chain has TRBV29-1 and TRBJ2-2; a weak D match, TRBD1 (6 bases). V lost 6 bases to trimming and J lost 5 bases, with 19 bases between them. The CDR3 runs to 15 residues. Germline assignment: CDR1 SQVTM and CDR2 ANQGSEA.

This clonotype was counted ten times or more. The genes are TRBV29-1 and TRBJ2-3, with D perhaps matching TRBD2 (7 bases). The V and J ends lost 6 bases and 0 bases respectively, with 13 bases between them. Germline V gives CDR1 SQVTM, CDR2 ANQGSEA. CDR3 length: 14 residues. CDR3 region: CSVKGGFSTDTQYF. The CDR3 coding sequence is TGCAGCGTAAAGGGGGGGTTTAGCACAGATACGCAGTATTTT.

There are many counts of this clonotype. This sequence joins TRBV6-2 or TRBV6-3 and TRBJ2-1; no clear D. Germline V gene data show CDR1 as MNHEY and CDR2 as SVGEGT. The germline V and J ends were trimmed by 2 bases and 2 bases, with 19 bases remaining between them. This CDR3 spans 18 amino acids. The CDR3 here is CASSYPPVWAMAYNEQFF. CDR3 nucleotides: TGTGCCAGCAGTTACCCACCTGTCTGGGCTATGGCCTACAATGAGCAGTTCTTC.